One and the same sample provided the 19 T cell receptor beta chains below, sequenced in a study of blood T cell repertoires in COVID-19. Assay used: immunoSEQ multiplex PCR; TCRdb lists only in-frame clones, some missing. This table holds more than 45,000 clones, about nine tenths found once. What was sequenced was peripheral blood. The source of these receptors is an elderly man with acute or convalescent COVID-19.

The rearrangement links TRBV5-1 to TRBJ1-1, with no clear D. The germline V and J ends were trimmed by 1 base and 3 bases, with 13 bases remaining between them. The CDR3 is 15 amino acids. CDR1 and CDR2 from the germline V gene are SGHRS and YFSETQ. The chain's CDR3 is CASSLSPQRDTEAFF. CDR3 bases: TGCGCCAGCAGCTTGTCGCCCCAGCGGGACACTGAAGCTTTCTTT.

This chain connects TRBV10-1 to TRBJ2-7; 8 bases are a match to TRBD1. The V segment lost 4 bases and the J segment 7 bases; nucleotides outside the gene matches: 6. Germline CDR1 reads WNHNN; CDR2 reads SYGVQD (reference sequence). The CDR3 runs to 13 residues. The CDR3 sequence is CASSAGQGWEQYF. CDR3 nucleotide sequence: TGCGCCAGCAGTGCCGGACAGGGCTGGGAGCAGTACTTC.

CDR3 sequence reads: CASSEDRGQGNQPQHF. As DNA, the CDR3 is TGTGCCAGCTCGGAGGACAGGGGGCAAGGGAATCAGCCCCAGCATTTT. V and J are TRBV18 and TRBJ1-5; 11 bases match TRBD1. Germline CDR1 KGHSH, CDR2 LQKENI. The CDR3 is 16 amino acids. The V gene end was trimmed by 6 bases and the J gene end by 4 bases; junction bases not matched to a gene: 8.

The CDR3: CASSYSTGFNEQFF. CDR3 nucleotides: TGTGCCAGCAGTTACTCGACAGGGTTCAATGAGCAGTTCTTC. The chain combines TRBV6-2 or TRBV6-3 with TRBJ2-1; 7 bases map to TRBD1. CDR3 length equals 14 residues. The V and J ends lost 0 bases and 6 bases, in that order; junction bases with no gene match: 2. Germline-derived CDR1 and CDR2 are MNHEY and SVGEGT.

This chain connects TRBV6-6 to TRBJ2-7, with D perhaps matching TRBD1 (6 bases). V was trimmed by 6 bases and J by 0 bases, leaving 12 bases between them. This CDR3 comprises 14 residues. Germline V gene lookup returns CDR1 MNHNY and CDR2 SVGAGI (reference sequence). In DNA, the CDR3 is TGTGCCAGCAGCGTCAGGGGTAGCTCCTACGAGCAGTACTTC. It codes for CASSVRGSSYEQYF.

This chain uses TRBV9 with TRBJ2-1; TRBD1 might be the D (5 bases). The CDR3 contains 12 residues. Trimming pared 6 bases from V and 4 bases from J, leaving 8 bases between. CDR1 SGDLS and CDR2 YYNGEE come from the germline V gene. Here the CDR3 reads CASTGAYNEQFF. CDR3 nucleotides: TGTGCCAGCACTGGGGCATACAATGAGCAGTTCTTC.

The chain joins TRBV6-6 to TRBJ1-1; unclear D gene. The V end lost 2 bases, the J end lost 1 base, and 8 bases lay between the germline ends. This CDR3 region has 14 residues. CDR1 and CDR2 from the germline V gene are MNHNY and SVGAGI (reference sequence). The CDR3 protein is CASSYGWQNTEAFF. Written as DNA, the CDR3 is TGTGCCAGCAGTTACGGTTGGCAGAACACTGAAGCTTTCTTT.

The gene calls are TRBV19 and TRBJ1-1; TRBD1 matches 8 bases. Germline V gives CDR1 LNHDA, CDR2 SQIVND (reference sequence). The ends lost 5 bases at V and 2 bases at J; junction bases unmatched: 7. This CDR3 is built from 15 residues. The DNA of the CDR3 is TGTGCCAGTAGTCTTCAGACAGGGGTTAACACTGAAGCTTTCTTT. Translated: CASSLQTGVNTEAFF.

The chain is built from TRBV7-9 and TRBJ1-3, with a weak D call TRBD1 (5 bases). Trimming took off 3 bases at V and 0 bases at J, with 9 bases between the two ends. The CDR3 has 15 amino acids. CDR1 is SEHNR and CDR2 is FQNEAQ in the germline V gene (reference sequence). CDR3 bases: TGTGCCAGCAGCTTGGCAGGGTCCTCTGGAAACACCATATATTTT. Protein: CASSLAGSSGNTIYF.

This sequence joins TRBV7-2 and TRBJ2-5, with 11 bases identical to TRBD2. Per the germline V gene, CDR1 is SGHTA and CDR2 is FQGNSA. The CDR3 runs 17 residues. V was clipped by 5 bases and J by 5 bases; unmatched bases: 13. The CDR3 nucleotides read TGTGCCAGCAGCCAAGAGGGGCTAGCGGGGGGTCGGGAGACCCAGTACTTC. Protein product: CASSQEGLAGGRETQYF.

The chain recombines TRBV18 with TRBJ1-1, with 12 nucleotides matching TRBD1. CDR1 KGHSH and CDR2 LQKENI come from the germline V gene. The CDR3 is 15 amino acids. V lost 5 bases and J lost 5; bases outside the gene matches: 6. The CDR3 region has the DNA TGTGCCAGCTCAACGGGACAGGGGGCGTTGACTGAAGCTTTCTTT. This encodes CASSTGQGALTEAFF.

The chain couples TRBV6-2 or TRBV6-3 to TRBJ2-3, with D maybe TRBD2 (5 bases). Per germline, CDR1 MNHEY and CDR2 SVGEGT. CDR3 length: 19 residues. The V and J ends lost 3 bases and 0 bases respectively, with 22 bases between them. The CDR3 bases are TGTGCCAGCAGTTATAGATTCGGGATAGCCCCTCCTAGCACAGATACGCAGTATTTT. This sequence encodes CASSYRFGIAPPSTDTQYF.

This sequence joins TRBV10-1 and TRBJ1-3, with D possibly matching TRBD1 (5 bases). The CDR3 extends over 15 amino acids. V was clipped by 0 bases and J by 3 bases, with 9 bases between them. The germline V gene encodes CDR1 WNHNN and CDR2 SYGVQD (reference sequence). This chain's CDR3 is CASSESTRVGNTIYF. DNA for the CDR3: TGCGCCAGCAGTGAGTCGACCAGGGTTGGAAACACCATATATTTT.

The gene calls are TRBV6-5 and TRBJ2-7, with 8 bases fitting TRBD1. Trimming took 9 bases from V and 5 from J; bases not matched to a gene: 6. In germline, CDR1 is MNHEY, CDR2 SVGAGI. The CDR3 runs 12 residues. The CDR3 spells CASTRTGNEQYF. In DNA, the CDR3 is TGTGCCAGTACCCGGACAGGGAACGAGCAGTACTTC.

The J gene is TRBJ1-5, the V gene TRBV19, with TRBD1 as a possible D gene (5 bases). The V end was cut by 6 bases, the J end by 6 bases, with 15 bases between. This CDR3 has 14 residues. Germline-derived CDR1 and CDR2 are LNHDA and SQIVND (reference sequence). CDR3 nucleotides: TGTGCCAGTAGAAGCGGGGGTGTGGGTCAGCCCCAGCATTTT. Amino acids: CASRSGGVGQPQHF. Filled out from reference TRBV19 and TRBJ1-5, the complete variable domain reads DGGITQSPKYLFRKEGQNVTLSCEQNLNHDAMYWYRQDPGQGLRLIYYSQIVNDFQKGDIAEGYSVSREKKESFPLTVTSAQKNPTAFYLCASRSGGVGQPQHFGDGTRLSIL.

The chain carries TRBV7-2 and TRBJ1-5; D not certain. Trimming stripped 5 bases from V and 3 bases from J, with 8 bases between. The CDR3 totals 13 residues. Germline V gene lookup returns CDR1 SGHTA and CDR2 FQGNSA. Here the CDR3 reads CASSPTPNQPQHF. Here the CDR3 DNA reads TGTGCCAGCAGCCCTACCCCCAATCAGCCCCAGCATTTT. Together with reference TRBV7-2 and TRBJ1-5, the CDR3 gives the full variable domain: GAGVSQSPSNKVTEKGKDVELRCDPISGHTALYWYRQSLGQGLEFLIYFQGNSAPDKSGLPSDRFSAERTGGSVSTLTIQRTQQEDSAVYLCASSPTPNQPQHFGDGTRLSIL.

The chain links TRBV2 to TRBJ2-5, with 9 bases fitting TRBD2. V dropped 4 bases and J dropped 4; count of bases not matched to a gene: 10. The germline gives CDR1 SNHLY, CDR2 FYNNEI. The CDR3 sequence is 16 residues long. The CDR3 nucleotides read TGTGCCAGCAGTGGGAGGGGACTAGCCGCGGGAGAGACCCAGTACTTC. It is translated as CASSGRGLAAGETQYF.

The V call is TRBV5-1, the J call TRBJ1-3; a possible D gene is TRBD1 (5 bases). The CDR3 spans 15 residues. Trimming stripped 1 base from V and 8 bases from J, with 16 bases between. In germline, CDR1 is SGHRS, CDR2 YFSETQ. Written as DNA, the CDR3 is TGCGCCAGCAGCTTGAACAGGCCGAAGCAAGACACCATATATTTT. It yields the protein CASSLNRPKQDTIYF.

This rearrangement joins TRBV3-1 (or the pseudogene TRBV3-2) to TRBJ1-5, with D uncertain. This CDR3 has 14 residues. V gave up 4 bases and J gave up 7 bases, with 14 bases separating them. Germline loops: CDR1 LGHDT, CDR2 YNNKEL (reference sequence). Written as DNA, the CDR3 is TGTGCCAGCAGCCCCGGACTTACGGGACAGCCCCAGCATTTT. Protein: CASSPGLTGQPQHF.